The 21 T cell receptor beta chains reported below all come from one sample, sequenced in a study of OX40 agonist ivuxolimab in advanced cancers. Only in-frame clones appear in the TCRdb table, and some are missing; sequencing was by immunoSEQ multiplex PCR. This sample has 30,000 to 40,000 clones; around nine tenths occur once, and the top ten carry around 24%. Sequenced material: CD4+ or CD8+ T cells sorted from blood, taken in a trial of the OX40 agonist ivuxolimab. The source is an adult with an advanced solid tumor such as melanoma, head and neck, liver or kidney cancer.

This chain links TRBV30 with TRBJ1-1, with TRBD1 identical over 7 bases. The CDR3 covers 12 residues. The trim removed 7 bases at V and 3 bases at J, leaving 5 bases unmatched. From germline, CDR1 is GTSNPN and CDR2 SVGIG (reference sequence). The DNA for the CDR3 is TGTGCCTTAACACAGGGGTACACTGAAGCTTTCTTT. Residues: CALTQGYTEAFF. The full variable domain, completed using reference TRBV30 and TRBJ1-1, is SQTIHQWPATLVQPVGSPLSLECTVEGTSNPNLYWYRQAAGRGLQLLFYSVGIGQISSEVPQNLSASRPQDRQFILSSKKLLLSDSGFYLCALTQGYTEAFFGQGTRLTVV.

This clone was seen only once. The gene calls are TRBV7-9 and TRBJ2-5; D call uncertain. The germline gives CDR1 SEHNR, CDR2 FQNEAQ (reference sequence). Trimming removed 1 base from V and 2 bases from J, with 20 bases in between. This CDR3 spans 18 amino acids. CDR3: CASSLVWADDTPQETQYF. CDR3 nucleotides: TGTGCCAGCAGCTTAGTCTGGGCCGATGATACCCCTCAAGAGACCCAGTACTTC. The variable domain in full, with the rest retrieved from reference TRBV7-9 and TRBJ2-5, is DTGVSQNPRHKITKRGQNVTFRCDPISEHNRLYWYRQTLGQGPEFLTYFQNEAQLEKSRLLSDRFSAERPKGSFSTLEIQRTEQGDSAMYLCASSLVWADDTPQETQYFGPGTRLLVL.

The genes are TRBV4-2 and TRBJ2-5; TRBD2 matches at 7 bases. The J call may be in error: the DNA end matches TRBJ2-7 better. The CDR3 is made up of 15 amino acids. CDR1 LGHNA and CDR2 YNFKEQ come from the germline V gene. CDR3 sequence: CASSQEAAGPYEQYF. The CDR3 DNA reads as TGTGCCAGCAGCCAAGAGGCAGCGGGACCCTACGAGCAGTACTTC.

The V gene is TRBV28, the J gene TRBJ1-5; TRBD1 aligns across 7 bases. Trimming took 1 base from V and 6 from J; bases not matched to a gene: 6. The CDR3 is made up of 15 amino acids. The germline V gene has CDR1 MDHEN and CDR2 SYDVKM. CDR3 in DNA: TGTGCCAGCAGTTTATTGGGCAGGGGGAGTCAGCCCCAGCATTTT. Amino acids: CASSLLGRGSQPQHF.

The rearrangement uses TRBV6-5 and TRBJ2-7, with 8 nucleotides matching TRBD2. V dropped 6 bases and J dropped 0; count of bases not matched to a gene: 7. CDR1 is MNHEY, CDR2 SVGAGI, per germline. The CDR3 is 15 residues long. The CDR3, as DNA: TGTGCCAGCAGGCGGGGGGACCAGAGCTCCTACGAGCAGTACTTC. Protein sequence: CASRRGDQSSYEQYF.

The chain combines TRBV5-1 with TRBJ2-1, with D perhaps matching TRBD1 or TRBD2 (5 bases each). V was clipped by 2 bases and J by 0 bases, with 12 bases between them. Germline lookup yields CDR1 SGHRS and CDR2 YFSETQ. The CDR3 loop spans 16 amino acids. The CDR3 DNA follows: TGCGCCAGCAGCTTTTTTTGGGACCTCTCCTACAATGAGCAGTTCTTC. Protein product: CASSFFWDLSYNEQFF.

The chain uses TRBV2 and TRBJ2-5; 9 positions match TRBD1. V was clipped by 4 bases and J by 5 bases; unmatched bases: 8. This CDR3 has 15 amino acids. The germline V gene has CDR1 SNHLY and CDR2 FYNNEI. The CDR3 loop reads CASSVYRGREETQYF. The CDR3 nucleotides are TGTGCCAGCAGTGTTTACAGGGGGCGCGAGGAGACCCAGTACTTC.

Notes on this clone: Other DNA sequences in the sample encode the same CDR3. The rearrangement links TRBV19 to TRBJ2-7; the match to TRBD1 covers 8 bases. V gave up 3 bases and J gave up 2 bases; unmatched junction bases: 3. CDR1 is LNHDA, CDR2 SQIVND, per germline (reference sequence). This CDR3 has 14 residues. The CDR3 region is CASSIGTGAYEQYF. CDR3 coding DNA: TGTGCCAGTAGTATCGGGACAGGAGCCTACGAGCAGTACTTC. Combining the CDR3 with reference TRBV19 and TRBJ2-7 gives the whole variable domain DGGITQSPKYLFRKEGQNVTLSCEQNLNHDAMYWYRQDPGQGLRLIYYSQIVNDFQKGDIAEGYSVSREKKESFPLTVTSAQKNPTAFYLCASSIGTGAYEQYFGPGTRLTVT.

The chain recombines TRBV7-3 with TRBJ2-7; D is unclear. Deletions cut 4 bases from V and 2 bases from J, with 9 bases between. The CDR3 has 13 residues. Germline loops: CDR1 SGHTA, CDR2 FQGTGA. CDR3 DNA: TGTGCCAGCAGCTATGGGTCGCCCTACGAGCAGTACTTC. Translated: CASSYGSPYEQYF.

By sample share, this clone is medium-sized (0.01 to 0.1%). The CDR3 DNA is TGTGCCAGCAGCCCCTCGACAGGGGGCCTCTACGAGCAGTACTTC. As protein: CASSPSTGGLYEQYF. V usage is TRBV5-5 and J usage is TRBJ2-7, with 10 bases identical to TRBD1. Per germline, CDR1 SGHKS and CDR2 YYEKEE (reference sequence). V lost 4 bases to trimming and J lost 3 bases; unmatched junction nucleotides: 7. The CDR3 is 15 amino acids.

The chain couples TRBV13 to TRBJ2-7; 9 nucleotides align to TRBD2. Trimming took 10 bases from V and 0 from J; bases not matched to a gene: 4. Germline CDR1 is PRHDT and CDR2 is FYEKMQ (reference sequence). CDR3 length: 13 amino acids. CDR3 nucleotide sequence: TGTGCCACCGTTAGCGGGAGCTCCTACGAGCAGTACTTC. Protein: CATVSGSSYEQYF.

The V and J genes are TRBV6-6 and TRBJ1-5; D ambiguous. This CDR3 contains 15 residues. The V gene lost 4 bases and the J gene lost 4 bases, with 14 bases spanning the gap. Germline CDR1 is MNHNY and CDR2 is SVGAGI (reference sequence). The CDR3 spells CASSSWTEVNQPQHF. CDR3 in DNA: TGTGCCAGCAGTTCTTGGACGGAAGTTAATCAGCCCCAGCATTTT.

V is TRBV28 and J is TRBJ2-7; 7 positions match TRBD1. With 3 bases clipped from V and 5 bases from J, the junction kept 7 bases outside the gene matches. This CDR3 region has 14 residues. Looked up from germline, CDR1 is MDHEN and CDR2 is SYDVKM. The CDR3: CASSLRTGWDEQYF. The CDR3 DNA reads TGTGCCAGCAGTTTGAGGACAGGATGGGACGAGCAGTACTTC. The full variable domain, completed using reference TRBV28 and TRBJ2-7, is DVKVTQSSRYLVKRTGEKVFLECVQDMDHENMFWYRQDPGLGLRLIYFSYDVKMKEKGDIPEGYSVSREKKERFSLILESASTNQTSMYLCASSLRTGWDEQYFGPGTRLTVT.

V is TRBV6-5 and J is TRBJ2-7, with 9 positions matching TRBD1. This CDR3 has 15 amino acids. Germline V gene sequence: CDR1 MNHEY, CDR2 SVGAGI. V lost 2 bases and J lost 0; bases outside the gene matches: 2. CDR3 nucleotide sequence: TGTGCCAGCAGTTACGGGACAGGGAGCTCCTACGAGCAGTACTTC. It encodes CASSYGTGSSYEQYF.

This chain uses TRBV4-1 with TRBJ1-3, with D perhaps TRBD1 (6 bases). The V gene's germline CDR1 is MGHRA and CDR2 YSYEKL. There are 17 residues in the CDR3. V lost 0 bases, J lost 2 bases, and 14 bases lay in between. The CDR3 DNA sequence: TGCGCCAGCAGCCAAGACGATGGGGGGCCGCCTGGAAACACCATATATTTT. It encodes CASSQDDGGPPGNTIYF.

The table lists this clone with a count of one. The CDR3 loop reads CASSLSGRAPDTQYF. The CDR3 nucleotides read TGTGCCAGCAGTTTAAGCGGGAGGGCCCCAGATACGCAGTATTTT. The chain recombines TRBV27 with TRBJ2-3; 10 bases are shared with TRBD2. Trimming took 2 bases from V and 4 from J; bases not matched to a gene: 3. This CDR3 region has 15 residues. Germline CDR1 and CDR2: MNHEY and SMNVEV (reference sequence).

The V call is TRBV28, the J call TRBJ2-7; D could derive from TRBD1 or TRBD2 (5 bases each). Germline assignment: CDR1 MDHEN and CDR2 SYDVKM. There are 15 residues in the CDR3. The ends were cut back, 2 bases at V and 2 bases at J, with 13 bases in the middle. CDR3 nucleotides: TGTGCCAGCAGTTTACGAGGGACCCTCGCCTACGAGCAGTACTTC. Protein product: CASSLRGTLAYEQYF.

The V gene is TRBV28, the J gene TRBJ2-2; D ambiguous. Deletions cut 3 bases from V and 1 base from J, with 15 bases between. The CDR3 totals 17 residues. The germline V gene has CDR1 MDHEN and CDR2 SYDVKM. The CDR3 coding sequence is TGTGCCAGCAGTTTTAGCCCCTTGGAGAGGAACACCGGGGAGCTGTTTTTT. Encoded protein: CASSFSPLERNTGELFF. Full variable domain (rest looked up from reference TRBV28 and TRBJ2-2): DVKVTQSSRYLVKRTGEKVFLECVQDMDHENMFWYRQDPGLGLRLIYFSYDVKMKEKGDIPEGYSVSREKKERFSLILESASTNQTSMYLCASSFSPLERNTGELFFGEGSRLTVL.

The chain couples TRBV2 to TRBJ1-1; 7 bases match TRBD1. Germline lookup yields CDR1 SNHLY and CDR2 FYNNEI. Trimming at V came to 6 bases and at J to 0 bases, leaving 1 base not matched to a gene. The CDR3 loop spans 13 amino acids. Here the CDR3 reads CASRGTVNTEAFF. The DNA for the CDR3 is TGTGCCAGCAGGGGGACAGTGAACACTGAAGCTTTCTTT.

The chain combines TRBV7-9 with TRBJ2-5; D call uncertain. This CDR3 comprises 15 residues. V was cut by 5 bases and J by 2 bases, with 15 bases left in between. The germline gives CDR1 SEHNR, CDR2 FQNEAQ (reference sequence). The chain's CDR3 is CASSLLQGRQETQYF. CDR3 sequence (DNA): TGTGCCAGCAGCCTACTCCAAGGACGGCAAGAGACCCAGTACTTC.

V usage is TRBV27 and J usage is TRBJ1-6; D remains unclear. This CDR3 spans 14 amino acids. Trimming shortened V by 2 bases and J by 0 bases, and 2 bases separated the two germline ends. CDR1 is MNHEY, CDR2 SMNVEV, per germline (reference sequence). The CDR3 DNA is TGTGCCAGCAGTTTAAGCTCCTATAATTCACCCCTCCACTTT. Residues: CASSLSSYNSPLHF.